The rows below give T cell receptor beta chains drawn from one sample of a study of CD8 T cells in Susac syndrome. TCRdb ran MiXCR on the immunoSEQ multiplex PCR reads and lists one entry per CDR3 protein. The repertoire holds approximately 300,000 distinct CDR3 sequences, with roughly 90% as singletons. Sequencing input: CD8+ T cells from PBMCs. Receptors originate from a human donor with multiple sclerosis. Each CDR3 is given with its conserved first and last residue. A D gene is named only where the DNA matches it firmly.

>TRBJ2-2|-|TRBV9
CASSPRKGLGNTGELFF
>TRBJ2-7|-|TRBV7-2
CASSSSVGYEQYF
>TRBJ2-3|TRBD2|TRBV20-1
CSARDFAGGTDTQYF
>TRBJ2-5|-|TRBV5-1
CASSLEYAGAGETQYF
>TRBJ2-2|TRBD2|TRBV24-1
CATSDPLTSGRATGELFF
>TRBJ2-5|-|TRBV18
CASSPEQGDQETQYF
>TRBJ2-2|TRBD2|TRBV19
CASSSLAGGHTGELFF
>TRBJ2-7|TRBD1|TRBV10-3
CAIARDSELPFYEQYF
>TRBJ2-7|-|TRBV4-1
CASSQDRFGGNEQYF
>TRBJ2-7|-|TRBV7-9
CASSSFYSYEQYF
>TRBJ2-1|-|TRBV28
CASRVYSNNEQFF
>TRBJ2-1|TRBD2|TRBV20-1
CSAAGLAVGSYNEQFF
>TRBJ2-1|-|TRBV6-1
CASSEKIASAYEQFF
>TRBJ2-5|-|TRBV19
CASSVLQETQYF
>TRBJ1-1|-|TRBV19
CASTDGFYMNTEAFF
>TRBJ2-3|TRBD2|TRBV15
CATSSSSGSYGAVDTQYF
>TRBJ1-6|-|TRBV7-9
CASSSESPLHF
>TRBJ1-1|-|TRBV4-3
CASSTTRYTEAFF
>TRBJ1-5|-|TRBV12-5
CASGFGVNQPQHF
>TRBJ1-1|-|TRBV27
CASSPPGGRTEAFF
>TRBJ1-1|-|TRBV30
CAWSVVGTEAFF
>TRBJ1-5|TRBD1|TRBV19
CASGQGYQPQHF
>TRBJ2-2|-|TRBV5-4
CASSLETGELFF
>TRBJ2-1|TRBD1|TRBV6-2/TRBV6-3
CASYGTVSYNEQFF
>TRBJ2-3|-|TRBV7-2
CASSFVLATDTQYF
>TRBJ2-7|TRBD2|TRBV6-2/TRBV6-3
CASQSPGGGSYEQYF
>TRBJ1-2|TRBD1|TRBV5-1
CASSFTGGGGYTF
>TRBJ2-1|-|TRBV4-3
CASSQTLAFSYNEQFF
>TRBJ2-7|TRBD2|TRBV20-1
CSARGPPRGVLSEQYF
>TRBJ2-6|-|TRBV28
CATRRNSGASGANVLTF
>TRBJ1-2|-|TRBV24-1
CATSETGSGYTF
>TRBJ2-3|TRBD2|TRBV27
CASSLSYAGVPNTDTQYF
>TRBJ2-5|-|TRBV30
CAWGPRGAPRETQYF
>TRBJ1-1|-|TRBV3-1
CASSPLAGTEAFF
>TRBJ2-5|-|TRBV6-5
CASSYSPGPDETQYF
>TRBJ2-2|-|TRBV13
CASAGGQGLPGELFF
>TRBJ1-5|-|TRBV9
CASSVDGGASQPQHF
>TRBJ2-2|TRBD2|TRBV7-3
CASSLSSGPGELFF
>TRBJ2-5|-|TRBV20-1
CSARQEAPIRGQYF
>TRBJ1-3|TRBD1|TRBV3-1
CASSQGTGVGNTIYF
>TRBJ1-3|-|TRBV7-9
CASRAAGQYGNTIYF
>TRBJ2-1|TRBD2|TRBV2
CASRSIAGEHYNEQFF
>TRBJ1-2|-|TRBV6-5
CASSYSEGDGGYTF
>TRBJ2-7|TRBD2|TRBV4-2
CASSQEGLAVTSYEQYF
>TRBJ1-5|TRBD1|TRBV11-2
CASSLDGRDRVSF
>TRBJ2-7|TRBD1|TRBV28
CASSETGGEFDEQYF
>TRBJ2-1|TRBD1|TRBV20-1
CSARRGQGSWSSYNEQFF